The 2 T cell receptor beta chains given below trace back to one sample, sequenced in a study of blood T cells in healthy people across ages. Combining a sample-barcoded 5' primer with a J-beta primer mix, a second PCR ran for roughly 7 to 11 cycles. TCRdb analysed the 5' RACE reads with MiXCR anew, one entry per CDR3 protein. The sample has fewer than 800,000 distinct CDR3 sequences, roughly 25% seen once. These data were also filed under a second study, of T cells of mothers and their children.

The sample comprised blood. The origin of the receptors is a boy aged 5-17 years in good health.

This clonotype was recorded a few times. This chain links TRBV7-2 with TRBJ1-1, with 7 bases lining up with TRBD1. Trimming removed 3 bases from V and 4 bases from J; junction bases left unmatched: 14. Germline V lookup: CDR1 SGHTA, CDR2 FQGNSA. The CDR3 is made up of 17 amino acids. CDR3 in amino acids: CASSLSRDSALTTEAFF. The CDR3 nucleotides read TGTGCCAGCAGCTTGTCCCGGGACAGTGCCCTTACCACTGAAGCTTTCTTT.

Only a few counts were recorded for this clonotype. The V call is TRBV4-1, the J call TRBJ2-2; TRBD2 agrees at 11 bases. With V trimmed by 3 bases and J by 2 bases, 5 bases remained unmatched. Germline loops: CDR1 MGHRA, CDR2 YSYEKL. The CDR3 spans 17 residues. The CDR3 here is CASSQTSGAHNTGELFF. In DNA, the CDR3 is TGCGCCAGCAGCCAGACTAGCGGGGCGCATAACACCGGGGAGCTGTTTTTT.